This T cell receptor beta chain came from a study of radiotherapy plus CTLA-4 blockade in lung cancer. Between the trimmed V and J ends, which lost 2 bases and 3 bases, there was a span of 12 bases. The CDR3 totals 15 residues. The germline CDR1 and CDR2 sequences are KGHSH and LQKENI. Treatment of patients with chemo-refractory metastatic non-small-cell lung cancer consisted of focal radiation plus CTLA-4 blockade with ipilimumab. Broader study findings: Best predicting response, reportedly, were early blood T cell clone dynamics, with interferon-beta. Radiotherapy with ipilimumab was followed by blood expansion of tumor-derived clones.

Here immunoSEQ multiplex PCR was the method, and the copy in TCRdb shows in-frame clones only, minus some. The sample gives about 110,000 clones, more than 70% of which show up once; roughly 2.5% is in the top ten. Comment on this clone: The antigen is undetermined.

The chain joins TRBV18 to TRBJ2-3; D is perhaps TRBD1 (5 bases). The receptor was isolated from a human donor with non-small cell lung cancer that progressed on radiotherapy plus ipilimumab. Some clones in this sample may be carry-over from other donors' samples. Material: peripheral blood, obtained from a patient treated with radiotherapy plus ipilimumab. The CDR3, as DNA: TGTGCCAGCTCACCATTCCAGGGAAGGACAGATACGCAGTATTTT. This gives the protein CASSPFQGRTDTQYF.